These T cell receptor beta chains were read from a single sample in a study of cytomegalovirus exposure and HLA in healthy donors. Sequencing was performed with immunoSEQ multiplex PCR; in TCRdb, only in-frame clones are kept and a portion is missing. The repertoire consists of 85,000 to 120,000 clones, with roughly 77% occurring once and the leading ten covering over 2%. Sequenced sample: PBMCs. These receptors were obtained from a man in his forties in good health and CMV-seronegative. Each CDR3 is given with its conserved first and last residue. D genes are given only for firm matches. Some rows mark clone size as missing; the rest say once, few, many or name a class of expanded clone.

abundance: .
v_gene: TRBV19
d_gene: .
j_gene: TRBJ2-2
CDR3nt: TGTGCCAGTAGTATACCAAACACCGGGGAGCTGTTTTTT
CDR3aa: CASSIPNTGELFF

abundance: .
v_gene: TRBV5-1
d_gene: TRBD2
j_gene: TRBJ2-7
CDR3nt: TGCGCCAGCAGCCTTCCGATAGCGGGGGGGCACTACGAGCAGTACTTC
CDR3aa: CASSLPIAGGHYEQYF

abundance: few
v_gene: TRBV6-5
d_gene: .
j_gene: TRBJ1-4
CDR3nt: TGTGCCAGCAGTTATTCGGGGTCGGGGGAAAAACTGTTTTTT
CDR3aa: CASSYSGSGEKLFF

abundance: .
v_gene: TRBV2
d_gene: TRBD1
j_gene: TRBJ1-1
CDR3nt: TGTGCCAGCAGTGTATATGGGGACAGTGAAGCTTTCTTT
CDR3aa: CASSVYGDSEAFF

abundance: .
v_gene: TRBV29-1
d_gene: .
j_gene: TRBJ1-2
CDR3nt: TGCAGCGTCTCGGGACAATCAAGCGATAACTATGGCTACACCTTC
CDR3aa: CSVSGQSSDNYGYTF

abundance: .
v_gene: TRBV2
d_gene: TRBD1
j_gene: TRBJ2-7
CDR3nt: TGTGCCAGCAGTGCCAGGGGGTCCTACGAGCAGTACTTC
CDR3aa: CASSARGSYEQYF

abundance: .
v_gene: TRBV25-1
d_gene: .
j_gene: TRBJ2-2
CDR3nt: TGTGCCAGCAGTGAAGTCAGGGGGAACACCGGGGAGCTGTTTTTT
CDR3aa: CASSEVRGNTGELFF

abundance: .
v_gene: TRBV19
d_gene: .
j_gene: TRBJ2-7
CDR3nt: TGTGCCAGTAGTACTAGGAGCGGGCGATTCTCCTACGAGCAGTACTTC
CDR3aa: CASSTRSGRFSYEQYF

abundance: .
v_gene: TRBV5-4
d_gene: TRBD1
j_gene: TRBJ2-7
CDR3nt: TGTGCCAGCACCCAGGACAGGGGATCTTGCGAGCAGTACTTC
CDR3aa: CASTQDRGSCEQYF

abundance: .
v_gene: TRBV5-1
d_gene: TRBD1
j_gene: TRBJ1-2
CDR3nt: TGCGCCAGCAGCTTGGGGGGGACAGGGAACTATGGCTACACCTTC
CDR3aa: CASSLGGTGNYGYTF

abundance: .
v_gene: TRBV10-3
d_gene: TRBD1
j_gene: TRBJ2-3
CDR3nt: TGTGCCACACAACAGGGGAGCACAGATACGCAGTATTTT
CDR3aa: CATQQGSTDTQYF

abundance: .
v_gene: TRBV5-1
d_gene: .
j_gene: TRBJ2-7
CDR3nt: TGCGCCAGCAGCTCCAAAACACTTGGTAGCGCGTACGAGCAGTACTTC
CDR3aa: CASSSKTLGSAYEQYF

abundance: .
v_gene: TRBV18
d_gene: TRBD1
j_gene: TRBJ1-2
CDR3nt: TGTGCCAGCTCAGACAGGGGGTATGGCTACACCTTC
CDR3aa: CASSDRGYGYTF

abundance: few
v_gene: TRBV5-1
d_gene: TRBD1
j_gene: TRBJ1-4
CDR3nt: TGCGCCAGCAGAGGGGACAGGGGAACTAATGAAAAACTGTTTTTT
CDR3aa: CASRGDRGTNEKLFF

abundance: .
v_gene: TRBV5-1
d_gene: TRBD1
j_gene: TRBJ2-7
CDR3nt: TGCGCCAGCAGCTTGAGGGGGGACAGGGATTCCGAGCAGTACTTC
CDR3aa: CASSLRGDRDSEQYF

abundance: once
v_gene: TRBV29-1
d_gene: TRBD2
j_gene: TRBJ2-7
CDR3nt: TGCAGCGTTGAAGATTTAGCGGGGGTTTCCTACGAGCAGTACTTC
CDR3aa: CSVEDLAGVSYEQYF

abundance: .
v_gene: TRBV19
d_gene: TRBD2
j_gene: TRBJ2-1
CDR3nt: TGTGCCAGTAGTATACCCAGCGGGGGGGGGTACAATGAGCAGTTCTTC
CDR3aa: CASSIPSGGGYNEQFF

abundance: .
v_gene: TRBV6-1
d_gene: .
j_gene: TRBJ1-1
CDR3nt: TGTGCCAGCAGTTTAACCCCAGGGGCGAACACTGAAGCTTTCTTT
CDR3aa: CASSLTPGANTEAFF

abundance: once
v_gene: TRBV28
d_gene: TRBD2
j_gene: TRBJ2-1
CDR3nt: TGTGCCAGCATCGGCCTAGCGGCTCCCTACAATGAGCAGTTCTTC
CDR3aa: CASIGLAAPYNEQFF

abundance: .
v_gene: TRBV18
d_gene: .
j_gene: TRBJ2-1
CDR3nt: TGTGCCAGCTCACGTAGCGGCGCAAATAATGAGCAGTTCTTC
CDR3aa: CASSRSGANNEQFF

abundance: few
v_gene: TRBV18
d_gene: TRBD2
j_gene: TRBJ2-4
CDR3nt: TGTGCCAGCCTGGGACTAAACGGAAACATTCAGTACTTC
CDR3aa: CASLGLNGNIQYF

abundance: .
v_gene: TRBV19
d_gene: .
j_gene: TRBJ2-7
CDR3nt: TGTGCCAGTAGTGGGGGACTCCACTCCTACGAGCAGTACTTC
CDR3aa: CASSGGLHSYEQYF

abundance: .
v_gene: TRBV2
d_gene: TRBD1
j_gene: TRBJ2-7
CDR3nt: TGTGCCATCGGCGGGACAGGGCTTTACTACGAGCAGTACTTC
CDR3aa: CAIGGTGLYYEQYF

abundance: .
v_gene: TRBV5-1
d_gene: .
j_gene: TRBJ1-1
CDR3nt: TGCGCCAGCAGCTCATGGGGGGTCCCTGGGACTGAAGCTTTCTTT
CDR3aa: CASSSWGVPGTEAFF

abundance: .
v_gene: TRBV5-4
d_gene: TRBD2
j_gene: TRBJ2-2
CDR3nt: TGTGCCAGCAGCCAGGGGGGGCAGCGGGGGGACACCGGGGAGCTGTTTTTT
CDR3aa: CASSQGGQRGDTGELFF

abundance: .
v_gene: TRBV10-1
d_gene: .
j_gene: TRBJ1-2
CDR3nt: TGCGCCAGCAGTCAAAAACAGGGATATGGCTACACCTTC
CDR3aa: CASSQKQGYGYTF

abundance: .
v_gene: TRBV5-6
d_gene: .
j_gene: TRBJ1-5
CDR3nt: TGTGCCAGCAGCCGCTATTTGGGGGGGACTCTCCAGCCCCAGCATTTT
CDR3aa: CASSRYLGGTLQPQHF

abundance: .
v_gene: TRBV18
d_gene: TRBD2
j_gene: TRBJ2-3
CDR3nt: TGTGCCAGCTCAACGACTAGCGGTATCGATACGCAGTATTTT
CDR3aa: CASSTTSGIDTQYF

abundance: .
v_gene: TRBV5-1
d_gene: TRBD1
j_gene: TRBJ1-3
CDR3nt: TGCGCCAGCAGCTCCGGGACAGTCAACTCTGGAAACACCATATATTTT
CDR3aa: CASSSGTVNSGNTIYF

abundance: .
v_gene: TRBV2
d_gene: .
j_gene: TRBJ2-6
CDR3nt: TGTGCCAGCAGTGTTCTAAGGGGAGGAGGGGCCAACGTCCTGACTTTC
CDR3aa: CASSVLRGGGANVLTF

abundance: .
v_gene: TRBV23-1
d_gene: .
j_gene: TRBJ2-7
CDR3nt: TGCGCCAGCAGTCATTTGTACAGGACCCGGGACGAGCAGTACTTC
CDR3aa: CASSHLYRTRDEQYF

abundance: .
v_gene: TRBV7-9
d_gene: .
j_gene: TRBJ2-3
CDR3nt: TGTGCCAGCAGCTCTCTAGCGGATACGCAGTATTTT
CDR3aa: CASSSLADTQYF

abundance: .
v_gene: TRBV21-1
d_gene: .
j_gene: TRBJ2-7
CDR3nt: TGTGCCAGCAGCATACGGACTAGCGGGGGGCCCAGGATCGAATCCTACGAGCAGTACTTC
CDR3aa: CASSIRTSGGPRIESYEQYF

abundance: .
v_gene: TRBV19
d_gene: TRBD1
j_gene: TRBJ2-3
CDR3nt: TGTGCCAGTAGTATCGGACAGGGCACAGATACGCAGTATTTT
CDR3aa: CASSIGQGTDTQYF

abundance: .
v_gene: TRBV5-6
d_gene: .
j_gene: TRBJ2-1
CDR3nt: TGTGCCAGCAGCTTGGGTGCGGGGTACTACAATGAGCAGTTCTTC
CDR3aa: CASSLGAGYYNEQFF

abundance: .
v_gene: TRBV4-2
d_gene: .
j_gene: TRBJ1-2
CDR3nt: TGTGCCAGCAGCCAAGATTTTGGGGGGAGCCCCGGGGGCTACACCTTC
CDR3aa: CASSQDFGGSPGGYTF

abundance: .
v_gene: TRBV25-1
d_gene: .
j_gene: TRBJ2-7
CDR3nt: TGTGCCAGCAGTGGGTACGGAGGTTATGACGAGCAGTACTTC
CDR3aa: CASSGYGGYDEQYF

abundance: .
v_gene: TRBV10-2
d_gene: TRBD1
j_gene: TRBJ1-3
CDR3nt: TGCGCCACCGGGACAGCAAACTCTGGAAACACCATATATTTT
CDR3aa: CATGTANSGNTIYF

abundance: .
v_gene: TRBV2
d_gene: TRBD2
j_gene: TRBJ2-1
CDR3nt: TGTGCCAGCAGTGAAGCCCCCAATAAGATCGGACTAGCGATATTCTTC
CDR3aa: CASSEAPNKIGLAIFF

abundance: once
v_gene: TRBV7-9
d_gene: .
j_gene: TRBJ1-3
CDR3nt: TGTGCCAGCCTCCCGACAGTCTCTGGAAACACCATATATTTT
CDR3aa: CASLPTVSGNTIYF

abundance: .
v_gene: TRBV4-1
d_gene: TRBD2
j_gene: TRBJ2-5
CDR3nt: TGCGCCAGCAGCCAAGAGGCGGCGGGGGGGCTCCGAAAGACCCAGTACTTC
CDR3aa: CASSQEAAGGLRKTQYF

abundance: .
v_gene: TRBV19
d_gene: .
j_gene: TRBJ2-5
CDR3nt: TGTGCCAGTAGTATAGCGGCAGGGTTTTACGAGACCCAGTACTTC
CDR3aa: CASSIAAGFYETQYF

abundance: .
v_gene: TRBV10-3
d_gene: .
j_gene: TRBJ2-5
CDR3nt: TGTGCCATCAGCCCCAGAGGGGAGACCCAGTACTTC
CDR3aa: CAISPRGETQYF

abundance: .
v_gene: TRBV12-5
d_gene: .
j_gene: TRBJ1-3
CDR3nt: TGTGCTAGTGGTTTGAATCCAGGGAAGGCCCCTGGAAACACCATATATTTT
CDR3aa: CASGLNPGKAPGNTIYF

abundance: .
v_gene: TRBV18
d_gene: .
j_gene: TRBJ2-7
CDR3nt: TGTGCCAGCTCACCCGGCCCGGGACACTTCTACGAGCAGTACTTC
CDR3aa: CASSPGPGHFYEQYF

abundance: few
v_gene: TRBV5-1
d_gene: .
j_gene: TRBJ1-2
CDR3nt: TGCGCCAGCAGCTTGGGGGCGGGGGGGGGACTCTCTAACTATGGCTACACCTTC
CDR3aa: CASSLGAGGGLSNYGYTF

abundance: .
v_gene: TRBV11-3
d_gene: .
j_gene: TRBJ1-5
CDR3nt: TGTGCCAGCAGCAAAAGCGACAATCAGCCCCAGCATTTT
CDR3aa: CASSKSDNQPQHF

abundance: .
v_gene: TRBV29-1
d_gene: TRBD2
j_gene: TRBJ2-1
CDR3nt: TGCAGCGTCGCCGTTGGTAGCGGGGGGGCCGGAGGGAATGAGCAGTTCTTC
CDR3aa: CSVAVGSGGAGGNEQFF

abundance: .
v_gene: TRBV5-1
d_gene: .
j_gene: TRBJ2-1
CDR3nt: TGCGCCAGCCAACAGGTGAGCTCCTACAATGAGCAGTTCTTC
CDR3aa: CASQQVSSYNEQFF

abundance: once
v_gene: TRBV11-2
d_gene: TRBD2
j_gene: TRBJ2-5
CDR3nt: TGTGCCAGCAGCTTTACTAGCGGGGAGACCCAGTACTTC
CDR3aa: CASSFTSGETQYF

abundance: .
v_gene: TRBV7-2
d_gene: TRBD1
j_gene: TRBJ2-7
CDR3nt: TGTGCCAGCAGCTCCCGGGCGCGGGACAGGGTCTACGAGCAGTACTTC
CDR3aa: CASSSRARDRVYEQYF

abundance: .
v_gene: TRBV19
d_gene: .
j_gene: TRBJ2-7
CDR3nt: TGTGCCAGTAGTATGAACAGGGTATCCTCCTACGAGCAGTACTTC
CDR3aa: CASSMNRVSSYEQYF

abundance: .
v_gene: TRBV5-1
d_gene: TRBD1
j_gene: TRBJ2-2
CDR3nt: TGCGCCAGCAGCCTCGGGACAGCCGGGGAGCTGTTTTTT
CDR3aa: CASSLGTAGELFF

abundance: .
v_gene: TRBV2
d_gene: .
j_gene: TRBJ1-1
CDR3nt: TGTGCCGGTAAGGGGGTCGGGAACACTGAAGCTTTCTTT
CDR3aa: CAGKGVGNTEAFF

abundance: few
v_gene: TRBV19
d_gene: TRBD1
j_gene: TRBJ1-1
CDR3nt: TGTGCCAGTAGTCAACAGGGGGCGAGCACTGAAGCTTTCTTT
CDR3aa: CASSQQGASTEAFF

abundance: .
v_gene: TRBV15
d_gene: .
j_gene: TRBJ1-1
CDR3nt: TGTGCCACCAGCAGAGCGGTCAGGGAGAACACTGAAGCTTTCTTT
CDR3aa: CATSRAVRENTEAFF

abundance: .
v_gene: TRBV6-1
d_gene: .
j_gene: TRBJ1-2
CDR3nt: TGTGCCAGCAGTGAAGGAGCTAACTATGGCTACACCTTC
CDR3aa: CASSEGANYGYTF

abundance: few
v_gene: TRBV5-1
d_gene: TRBD2
j_gene: TRBJ2-3
CDR3nt: TGCGCCAGCAGCTTGTTTGCTAGCGGGTACACAGATACGCAGTATTTT
CDR3aa: CASSLFASGYTDTQYF

abundance: .
v_gene: TRBV19
d_gene: .
j_gene: TRBJ1-1
CDR3nt: TGTGCCAGTAGTATTAGCGGCAACACTGAAGCTTTCTTT
CDR3aa: CASSISGNTEAFF

abundance: .
v_gene: TRBV9
d_gene: TRBD2
j_gene: TRBJ2-3
CDR3nt: TGTGCCAGCAGCTCACCGTGGACTAGCGGAAGAGATACGCAGTATTTT
CDR3aa: CASSSPWTSGRDTQYF